Given below is one T cell receptor beta chain in context. The data stem from a study of blood T cell repertoires in COVID-19. Study background: The samples span acute and convalescent COVID-19 from the United States, Italy and Spain.

V lost 3 bases, J lost 0 bases, and 2 bases stayed unmatched. Germline assignment: CDR1 KGHSH and CDR2 LQKENI. The CDR3 is 16 amino acids. Measured with immunoSEQ multiplex PCR; TCRdb has only the in-frame clones, and not every one. The sample lists 150,000 to 200,000 clones; around 81% were seen once. This chain connects TRBV18 to TRBJ1-2; the match to TRBD1 covers 12 bases. The sequence was collected from a man in his sixties with active or convalescent COVID-19. The source material was peripheral blood. The CDR3 is CASSPGQGAANYGYTF. The CDR3 DNA reads TGTGCCAGCTCACCGGGACAGGGGGCGGCTAACTATGGCTACACCTTC.